This T cell receptor beta chain comes out of a study of blood T cells in healthy people across ages. Alongside a J-beta primer mix, a sample-barcoded 5' primer served in a second PCR lasting roughly 6 to 11 cycles. The template-switch adaptor, which had 12 random nucleotides, put a tag on each cDNA molecule. One entry per CDR3 protein, called by TCRdb with MiXCR from the 5' RACE reads. Of hundreds of thousands of distinct CDR3 sequences in the sample, around 42% were seen once. Germline trimming cut 10 bases from V and 3 bases from J; bases unmatched to any gene: 12. CDR3 length equals 16 residues. This TCR came from a man aged 55 to 70 in good health. The chain employs TRBV12-3 or TRBV12-4 and TRBJ2-3, with 11 bases aligning to TRBD2. Sequenced input: blood. The CDR3 nucleotides are TGTGCCACTCCCTTTCGACTAGCGGGGATGACAGATACGCAGTATTTT. As protein: CATPFRLAGMTDTQYF.